The present TCR beta chain was sequenced within a study of shared clonotypes between healthy human individuals. In the naive CD8 group, cells lacked CD45RO and were positively selected for CCR7, so terminally differentiated effector memory CD45RA+ cells were left out. Findings and limits, study-wide: Generation probabilities were higher for clonotypes shared across all four sorted-subset donors than for unshared ones.

Details on this clone: Its antigen is undetermined.

Per the original data handling: Junction-only immunoSEQ sequences carried no quality scores, so filtering differed. Using immunoSEQ multiplex PCR, the repertoire was profiled, and TCRdb retains in-frame clones only, with some absent. Clonal size and the V and J genes are those of that table, whereas D and trimming came from the DNA. The sample shows around 2.1 million clones, approximately 94% of them seen only once. Sequencing was performed on naive CD8+ T cells from PBMCs. The sequence was collected from a man aged 18 to 30 in good health. Some clones in this sample may be carry-over from other donors' samples.

The CDR3 region is CASSFSPHTGGAVHTF. The CDR3 DNA is TGTGCCAGCAGTTTCTCCCCCCACACAGGGGGCGCAGTCCACACCTTC. The chain couples TRBV27 to TRBJ1-2; 9 nucleotides line up with TRBD1. This CDR3 contains 16 residues. Germline V gene sequence: CDR1 MNHEY, CDR2 SMNVEV (reference sequence). The J segment lost 12 bases and the V segment lost 3 bases, leaving 17 bases of the junction unmatched.